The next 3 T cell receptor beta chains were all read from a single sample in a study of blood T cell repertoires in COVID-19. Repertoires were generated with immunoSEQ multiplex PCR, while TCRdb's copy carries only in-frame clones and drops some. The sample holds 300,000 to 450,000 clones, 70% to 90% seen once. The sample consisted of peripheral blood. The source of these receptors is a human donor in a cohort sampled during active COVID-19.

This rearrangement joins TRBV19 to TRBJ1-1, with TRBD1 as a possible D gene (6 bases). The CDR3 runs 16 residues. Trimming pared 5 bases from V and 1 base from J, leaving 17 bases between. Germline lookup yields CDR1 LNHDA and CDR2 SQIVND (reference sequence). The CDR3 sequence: CASSQALPTGNTEAFF. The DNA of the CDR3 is TGTGCCAGTAGTCAAGCCCTACCGACAGGGAACACTGAAGCTTTCTTT.

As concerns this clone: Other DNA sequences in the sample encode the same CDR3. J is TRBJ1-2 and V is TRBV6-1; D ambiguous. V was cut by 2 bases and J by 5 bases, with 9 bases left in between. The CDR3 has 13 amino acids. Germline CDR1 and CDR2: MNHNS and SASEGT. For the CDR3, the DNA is TGTGCCAGCAGTGAATCTATTAATTATGGCTACACCTTC. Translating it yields CASSESINYGYTF.

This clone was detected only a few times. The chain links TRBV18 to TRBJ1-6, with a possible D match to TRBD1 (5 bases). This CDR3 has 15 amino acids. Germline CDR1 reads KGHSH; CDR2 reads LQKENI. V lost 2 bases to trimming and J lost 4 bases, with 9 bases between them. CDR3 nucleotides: TGTGCCAGCTCACCAGATAGGGGATATAATTCACCCCTCCACTTT. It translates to CASSPDRGYNSPLHF.